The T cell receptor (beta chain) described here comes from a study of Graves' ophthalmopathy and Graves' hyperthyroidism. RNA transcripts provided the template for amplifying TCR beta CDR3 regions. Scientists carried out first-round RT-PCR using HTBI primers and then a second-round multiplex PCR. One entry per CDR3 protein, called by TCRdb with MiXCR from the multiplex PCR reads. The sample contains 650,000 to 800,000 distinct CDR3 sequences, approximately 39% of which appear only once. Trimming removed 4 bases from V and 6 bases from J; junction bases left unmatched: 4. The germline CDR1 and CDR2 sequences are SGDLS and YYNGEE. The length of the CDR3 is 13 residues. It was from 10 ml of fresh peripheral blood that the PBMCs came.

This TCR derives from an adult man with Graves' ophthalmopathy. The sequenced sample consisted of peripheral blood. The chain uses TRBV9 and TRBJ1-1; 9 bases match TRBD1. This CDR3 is CASSSTGGAEAFF. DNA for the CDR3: TGTGCCAGCAGCTCGACAGGGGGGGCTGAAGCTTTCTTT.